The 14 T cell receptor beta chains below were found in one sample sequenced in a study of cytomegalovirus exposure and HLA in healthy donors. Amplification used 60 Vbeta primers and 13 Jbeta primers. Generated by immunoSEQ multiplex PCR, the TCRdb table keeps only in-frame clones and is missing some. The profile shows 200,000 or so clones, just under 80% of them singletons. Material: PBMCs. The receptors were sampled from a woman aged 25 to 39 in good health and CMV-seropositive.

This chain links TRBV7-3 with TRBJ1-1; D gene ambiguous. The CDR3 extends over 14 amino acids. The V and J ends lost 4 bases and 4 bases respectively, with 13 bases between them. Germline V gene sequence: CDR1 SGHTA, CDR2 FQGTGA. The CDR3 sequence is CASSSTGGGTEAFF. In DNA form, the CDR3 reads TGTGCCAGCAGCTCCACGGGTGGAGGCACTGAAGCTTTCTTT. Using reference TRBV7-3 and TRBJ1-1 for the parts outside the CDR3, the full variable domain is GAGVSQTPSNKVTEKGKYVELRCDPISGHTALYWYRQSLGQGPEFLIYFQGTGAADDSGLPNDRFFAVRPEGSVSTLKIQRTERGDSAVYLCASSSTGGGTEAFFGQGTRLTVV.

In this sample, this clone turned up a few times. The rearrangement uses TRBV18 and TRBJ1-1; D is possibly TRBD1 (6 bases). The CDR3 is 14 amino acids. The germline V gene has CDR1 KGHSH and CDR2 LQKENI. Trimming removed 5 bases from V and 0 bases from J, with 10 bases in between. CDR3: CASSKDRLNTEAFF. The CDR3 DNA reads as TGTGCCAGCTCAAAGGACAGACTGAACACTGAAGCTTTCTTT.

The CDR3 region is CATGGGNEKLFF. Here the CDR3 DNA reads TGTGCTACCGGGGGGGGTAATGAAAAACTGTTTTTT. The V gene is TRBV28, the J gene TRBJ1-4; tentative D call: TRBD1 (5 bases). Per the germline V gene, CDR1 is MDHEN and CDR2 is SYDVKM. There are 12 residues in the CDR3.

The V gene is TRBV7-6, the J gene TRBJ2-7; tentative D call: TRBD2 (6 bases). V lost 0 bases to trimming and J lost 4 bases, with 10 bases between them. The CDR3 loop spans 14 amino acids. Germline V gene sequence: CDR1 SGHVS, CDR2 FNYEAQ. CDR3: CASSLAGGDYEQYF. In DNA, the CDR3 is TGTGCCAGCAGCTTAGCCGGGGGAGATTACGAGCAGTACTTC.

The rearrangement joins TRBV29-1 to TRBJ2-7; D is unclear. The CDR3 totals 12 residues. CDR1 SQVTM and CDR2 ANQGSEA come from the germline V gene. Deletions cut 0 bases from V and 8 bases from J, with 11 bases between. CDR3 sequence reads: CSVEDRVAKQYF. In DNA, the CDR3 is TGCAGCGTTGAAGATCGGGTAGCTAAGCAGTACTTC.

This chain joins TRBV5-4 and TRBJ1-1, with 8 bases fitting TRBD1. The germline CDR1 and CDR2 sequences are SGHNT and YYREEE (reference sequence). This CDR3 contains 16 residues. With V trimmed by 3 bases and J by 4 bases, 11 bases remained unmatched. CDR3 in amino acids: CASSWDRPQGLTEAFF. CDR3 nucleotides: TGTGCCAGCAGCTGGGACAGGCCCCAGGGGCTCACTGAAGCTTTCTTT.

The rearrangement links TRBV5-1 to TRBJ2-5, with 7 bases fitting TRBD1. J lost 2 bases, V lost 3 bases, and 19 bases had no gene match. Germline values: CDR1 SGHRS, CDR2 YFSETQ. The CDR3 is 19 residues long. The CDR3: CASSSYPGLGGEGQETQYF. The DNA of the CDR3 is TGCGCCAGCAGCTCGTACCCCGGCCTAGGGGGCGAGGGGCAAGAGACCCAGTACTTC.

The chain joins TRBV27 to TRBJ2-6; D gene unclear. V was shortened by 7 bases and J by 3 bases, with 13 bases between the two germline ends. The CDR3 is 15 amino acids. Germline-derived CDR1 and CDR2 are MNHEY and SMNVEV (reference sequence). The CDR3 coding sequence is TGTGCCAGCACCCCCTTGAGGAGTGGGGCCAACGTCCTGACTTTC. It yields the protein CASTPLRSGANVLTF. Looking up the rest from reference TRBV27 and TRBJ2-6 gives the full variable domain: EAQVTQNPRYLITVTGKKLTVTCSQNMNHEYMSWYRQDPGLGLRQIYYSMNVEVTDKGDVPEGYKVSRKEKRNFPLILESPSPNQTSLYFCASTPLRSGANVLTFGAGSRLTVL.

This sequence joins TRBV6-6 and TRBJ2-7; maybe TRBD1 (6 bases). V lost 6 bases and J lost 4, with 19 bases in between. The CDR3 has 15 residues. CDR1 and CDR2 (germline): MNHNY, SVGAGI (reference sequence). CDR3 sequence (DNA): TGTGCCAGCAGCCAGGGCCGGGACAAGCCTTACGAGCAGTACTTC. Amino acids: CASSQGRDKPYEQYF.

A word on this clone: The identical CDR3 is also encoded by other nucleotide sequences in the sample. The chain carries TRBV5-1 and TRBJ2-3; 7 bases fit TRBD1. The CDR3 runs 18 residues. CDR1 is SGHRS, CDR2 YFSETQ, per germline. Unmatched junction bases numbered 11, after V lost 1 base and J lost 0 bases. This CDR3 is CASSLRPGGPSSTDTQYF. DNA of the CDR3: TGCGCCAGCAGCTTGAGGCCAGGGGGTCCCTCTAGCACAGATACGCAGTATTTT.

The genes are TRBV27 and TRBJ1-1, with TRBD1 identical over 10 bases. Germline V gives CDR1 MNHEY, CDR2 SMNVEV (reference sequence). The junction had 13 bases not matched to a gene; V was cut back by 2 bases and J by 10 bases. This CDR3 has 16 amino acids. For the CDR3, the DNA is TGTGCCAGCAGTTTACTACCGGACAGGGGGGTCCTTGGAGCTTTCTTT. It encodes CASSLLPDRGVLGAFF.

This chain joins TRBV2 and TRBJ2-1; 12 nucleotides line up with TRBD1. Germline loops: CDR1 SNHLY, CDR2 FYNNEI. The CDR3 is 15 residues long. Trimming cost V 6 bases and J 12 bases; bases outside gene matches: 12. CDR3 loop: CASSPGTGGPHRQFF. The CDR3 DNA is TGTGCCAGCAGCCCCGGGACAGGGGGCCCCCACAGGCAGTTCTTC.

Worth noting for this clone: Germline is not matched at one junction end, which may reflect a read error. This sample includes further DNA sequences coding for the same CDR3. This rearrangement joins TRBV6-5 to TRBJ1-6; 7 bases fit TRBD1. This CDR3 comprises 16 residues. The germline V gene encodes CDR1 MNHEY and CDR2 SVGAGI. The CDR3 loop is CASSFRDSLYNSPLHF. The DNA of the CDR3 is TGTGCTAGCAGTTTCCGGGACAGCCTCTATAATTCACCCCTCCACTTT.

This chain links TRBV28 with TRBJ1-3, with 7 bases lining up with TRBD1. The junction had 8 bases not matched to a gene; V was cut back by 6 bases and J by 0 bases. This CDR3 spans 16 amino acids. The germline V gene encodes CDR1 MDHEN and CDR2 SYDVKM. CDR3 in DNA: TGTGCCAGCAGGAGAGGGACAGCCCCCTCTGGAAACACCATATATTTT. Its translation: CASRRGTAPSGNTIYF. The full variable domain, completed using reference TRBV28 and TRBJ1-3, is DVKVTQSSRYLVKRTGEKVFLECVQDMDHENMFWYRQDPGLGLRLIYFSYDVKMKEKGDIPEGYSVSREKKERFSLILESASTNQTSMYLCASRRGTAPSGNTIYFGEGSWLTVV.